One and the same sample provided the 10 T cell receptor beta chains below, sequenced in a study of technical replicates of blood from a few donors. Some clones are missing from TCRdb's copy, which holds only in-frame ones; the method was immunoSEQ multiplex PCR. The sample shows more than 90,000 clones, approximately 95% of them seen only once. Sequencing was performed on T cells isolated from PBMCs. All receptors derive from a human donor in good health.

The genes are TRBV6-5 and TRBJ2-7; D is undetermined. This CDR3 is 14 amino acids long. Germline V lookup: CDR1 MNHEY, CDR2 SVGAGI. V lost 2 bases and J lost 4, with 12 bases in between. CDR3 amino acids: CASSYVLGSYEQYF. In nucleotides, the CDR3 is TGTGCCAGCAGTTACGTTCTAGGTAGTTACGAGCAGTACTTC.

V usage is TRBV30 and J usage is TRBJ1-2; no clear D. V lost 5 bases to trimming and J lost 0 bases, with 7 bases between them. The CDR3 sequence is 12 residues long. Germline CDR1 is GTSNPN and CDR2 is SVGIG (reference sequence). CDR3 protein: CAWGSTNYGYTF. CDR3 DNA: TGTGCCTGGGGCAGTACTAACTATGGCTACACCTTC.

The chain combines TRBV9 with TRBJ2-7, with TRBD2 matching over 7 bases. CDR1 and CDR2 (germline): SGDLS, YYNGEE. The CDR3 is 15 amino acids. The V and J ends lost 2 bases and 3 bases, in that order; junction bases with no gene match: 8. The CDR3, as DNA: TGTGCCAGCAGCGTGGGCACTAGCGTCGGCTACGAGCAGTACTTC. Translation: CASSVGTSVGYEQYF.

The chain carries TRBV5-8 and TRBJ2-5, with no clear D. This CDR3 has 13 residues. The V end lost 4 bases, the J end lost 5 bases, and 12 bases lay between the germline ends. Germline assignment: CDR1 SGHTS and CDR2 YDEGEE. Written as DNA, the CDR3 is TGTGCCAGCAGCGCAGCAGTACAGGAGACCCAGTACTTC. Translation: CASSAAVQETQYF.

The chain links TRBV11-2 to TRBJ2-7; 10 nucleotides align to TRBD1. This CDR3 has 15 residues. Per germline, CDR1 SGHAT and CDR2 FQNNGV. V shed 4 bases and J 3 bases; nucleotides not matched to a gene: 6. CDR3 sequence: CASSYQRTGGYEQYF. The CDR3 DNA reads as TGTGCCAGCAGCTACCAGCGGACAGGGGGCTACGAGCAGTACTTC. The variable domain in full, completed from reference TRBV11-2 and TRBJ2-7, reads EAGVAQSPRYKIIEKRQSVAFWCNPISGHATLYWYQQILGQGPKLLIQFQNNGVVDDSQLPKDRFSAERLKGVDSTLKIQPAKLEDSAVYLCASSYQRTGGYEQYFGPGTRLTVT.

This chain uses TRBV28 with TRBJ1-1; D is unclear. The CDR3 length is 12 residues. Trimming took 6 bases from V and 7 from J, leaving 12 bases between them. CDR1 and CDR2 (germline): MDHEN, SYDVKM. The CDR3 here is CASRSTSLEAFF. In nucleotides, the CDR3 is TGTGCCAGCAGGAGCACCTCTCTTGAAGCTTTCTTT.

This chain connects TRBV11-2 to TRBJ2-2; 7 bases fit TRBD1. This CDR3 has 15 residues. The ends lost 5 bases at V and 4 bases at J; junction bases unmatched: 7. From germline, CDR1 is SGHAT and CDR2 FQNNGV. CDR3 sequence (DNA): TGTGCCAGCAGCAAGACAGGGTCGAGCACCGGGGAGCTGTTTTTT. Amino acids: CASSKTGSSTGELFF.

The chain joins TRBV14 to TRBJ2-5, with no clear D. The CDR3 contains 13 residues. V lost 6 bases, J lost 5 bases, and 13 bases lay in between. Germline V gives CDR1 SGHDN, CDR2 FVKESK. The CDR3 nucleotides read TGTGCCAGCAGTCCTTACCACATTGAGACCCAGTACTTC. Protein: CASSPYHIETQYF.

The V and J genes are TRBV7-2 and TRBJ2-2; D uncertain. CDR3 size: 14 residues. With 1 base removed from V and 5 bases from J, the gap between germline ends came to 8 bases. Germline V CDR1 and CDR2: SGHTA, FQGNSA. In DNA form, the CDR3 reads TGTGCCAGCAGCTTAGACGGCGGAACCGGGGAGCTGTTTTTT. It yields the protein CASSLDGGTGELFF.

This rearrangement joins TRBV2 to TRBJ1-1; D unclear. From germline, CDR1 is SNHLY and CDR2 FYNNEI. The CDR3 extends over 14 amino acids. The ends were cut back, 1 base at V and 5 bases at J, with 11 bases in the middle. The chain's CDR3 is CASSEVRVVTEAFF. For the CDR3, the DNA is TGTGCCAGCAGTGAAGTGAGGGTAGTTACTGAAGCTTTCTTT.